This T cell receptor (beta chain) was recorded in a study of beta chain features in type 1 diabetes. Study conclusions and caveats: TCRB CDR3 length was moderately but significantly reduced in all four CD4+ subsets of Type 1 diabetes patients.

The study reverse transcribed the entire isolated RNA, so it sequenced expressed TCRB transcripts. The assay was immunoSEQ multiplex PCR, and TCRdb's table has in-frame clones only and misses some. The repertoire has 330,000 or so clones, 10% to 15% of them found once; the top ten carry 0.01%. The sample holds a few counts of this clone. Its antigen remains unidentified. The sample was naive CD4+ T cells from blood. This clonotype was obtained from a young woman with type 1 diabetes.

CDR3 DNA sequence: TGTGCCAGCAGTCCAGGGGGAGGAGATACGCAGTATTTT. Its protein product is CASSPGGGDTQYF. V and J are TRBV28 and TRBJ2-3; D perhaps matches TRBD1 (7 bases). The V end was cut by 5 bases, the J end by 5 bases, with 11 bases between. Germline-derived CDR1 and CDR2 are MDHEN and SYDVKM. CDR3 length: 13 residues.